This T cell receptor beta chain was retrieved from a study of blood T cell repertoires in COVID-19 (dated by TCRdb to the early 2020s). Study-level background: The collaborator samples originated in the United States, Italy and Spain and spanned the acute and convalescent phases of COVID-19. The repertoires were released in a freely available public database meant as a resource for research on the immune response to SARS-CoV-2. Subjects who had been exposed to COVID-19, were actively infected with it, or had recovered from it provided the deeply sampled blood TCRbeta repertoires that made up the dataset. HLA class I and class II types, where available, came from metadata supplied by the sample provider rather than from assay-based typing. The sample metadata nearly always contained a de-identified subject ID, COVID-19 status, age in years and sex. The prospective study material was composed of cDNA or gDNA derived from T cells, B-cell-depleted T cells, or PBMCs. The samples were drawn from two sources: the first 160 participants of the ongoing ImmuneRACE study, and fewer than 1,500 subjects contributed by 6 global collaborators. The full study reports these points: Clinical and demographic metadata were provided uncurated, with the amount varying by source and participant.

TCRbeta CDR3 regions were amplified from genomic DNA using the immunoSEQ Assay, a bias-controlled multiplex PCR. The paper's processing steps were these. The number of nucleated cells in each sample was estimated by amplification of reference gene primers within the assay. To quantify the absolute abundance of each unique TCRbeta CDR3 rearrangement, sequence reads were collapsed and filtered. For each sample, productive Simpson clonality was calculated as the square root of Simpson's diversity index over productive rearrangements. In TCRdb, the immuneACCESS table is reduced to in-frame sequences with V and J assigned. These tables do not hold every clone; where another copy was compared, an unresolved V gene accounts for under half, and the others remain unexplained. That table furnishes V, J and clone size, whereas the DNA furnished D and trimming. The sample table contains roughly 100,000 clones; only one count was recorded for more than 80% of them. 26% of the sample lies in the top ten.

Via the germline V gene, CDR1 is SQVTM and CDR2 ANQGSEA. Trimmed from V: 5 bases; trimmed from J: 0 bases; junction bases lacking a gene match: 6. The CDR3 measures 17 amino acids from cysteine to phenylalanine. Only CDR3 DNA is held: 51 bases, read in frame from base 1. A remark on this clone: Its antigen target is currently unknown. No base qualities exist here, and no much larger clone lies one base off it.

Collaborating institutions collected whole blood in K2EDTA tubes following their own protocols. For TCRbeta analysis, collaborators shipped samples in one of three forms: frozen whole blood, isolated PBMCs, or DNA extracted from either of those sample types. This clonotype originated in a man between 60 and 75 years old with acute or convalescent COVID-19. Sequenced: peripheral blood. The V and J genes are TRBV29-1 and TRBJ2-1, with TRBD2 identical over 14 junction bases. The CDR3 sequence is CSVPGLAGGRSYNEQFF. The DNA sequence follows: TGCAGCGTTCCCGGACTAGCGGGAGGACGCTCCTACAATGAGCAGTTCTTC.